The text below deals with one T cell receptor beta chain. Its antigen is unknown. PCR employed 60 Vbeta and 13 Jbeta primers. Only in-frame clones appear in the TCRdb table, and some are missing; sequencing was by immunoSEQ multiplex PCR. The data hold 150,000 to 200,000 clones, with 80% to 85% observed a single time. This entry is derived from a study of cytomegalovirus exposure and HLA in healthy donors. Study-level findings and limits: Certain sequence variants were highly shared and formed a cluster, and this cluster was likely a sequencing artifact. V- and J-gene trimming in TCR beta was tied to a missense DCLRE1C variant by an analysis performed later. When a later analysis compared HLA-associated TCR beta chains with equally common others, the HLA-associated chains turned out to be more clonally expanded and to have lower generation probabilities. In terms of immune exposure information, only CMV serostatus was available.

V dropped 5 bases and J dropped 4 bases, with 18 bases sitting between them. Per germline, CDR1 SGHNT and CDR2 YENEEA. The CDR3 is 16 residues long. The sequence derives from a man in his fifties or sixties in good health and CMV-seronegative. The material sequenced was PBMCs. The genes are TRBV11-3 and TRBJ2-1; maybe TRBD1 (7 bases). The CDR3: CASSPQTGRGYNEQFF. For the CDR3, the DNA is TGTGCCAGCAGCCCCCAGACAGGGCGGGGATACAATGAGCAGTTCTTC.